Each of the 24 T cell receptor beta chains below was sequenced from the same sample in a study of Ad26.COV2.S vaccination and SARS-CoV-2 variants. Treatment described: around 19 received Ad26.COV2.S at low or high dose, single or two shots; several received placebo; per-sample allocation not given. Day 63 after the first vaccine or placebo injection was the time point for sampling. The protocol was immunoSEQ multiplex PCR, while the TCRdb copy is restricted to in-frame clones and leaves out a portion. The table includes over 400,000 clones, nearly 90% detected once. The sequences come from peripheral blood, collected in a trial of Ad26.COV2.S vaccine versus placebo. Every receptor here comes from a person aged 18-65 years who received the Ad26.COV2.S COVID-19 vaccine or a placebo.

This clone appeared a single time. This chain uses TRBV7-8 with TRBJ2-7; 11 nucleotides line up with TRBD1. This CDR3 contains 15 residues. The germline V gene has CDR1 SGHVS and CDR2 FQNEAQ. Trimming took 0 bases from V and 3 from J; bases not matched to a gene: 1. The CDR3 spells CASSLAGTGGYEQYV. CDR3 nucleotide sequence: TGTGCCAGCAGCTTAGCGGGGACAGGGGGCTACGAGCAGTACGTC.

CDR3 DNA sequence: TGTGCCAGCAGTAAAAGGACAGGGAAGAACACTGAAGCTTTCTTT. Protein product: CASSKRTGKNTEAFF. The J gene is TRBJ1-1, the V gene TRBV6-2 or TRBV6-3; 8 positions agree with TRBD1. CDR3 length: 15 residues. The ends lost 5 bases at V and 1 base at J; junction bases unmatched: 6. Germline loops: CDR1 MNHEY, CDR2 SVGEGT.

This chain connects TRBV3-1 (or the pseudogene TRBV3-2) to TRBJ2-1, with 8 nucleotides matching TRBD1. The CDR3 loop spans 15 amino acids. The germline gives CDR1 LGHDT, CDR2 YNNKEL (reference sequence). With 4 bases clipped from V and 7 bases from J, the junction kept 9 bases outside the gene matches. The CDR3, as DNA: TGTGCCAGCAGCCGTCACGACAGGGGTGGGAATGAGCAGTTCTTC. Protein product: CASSRHDRGGNEQFF.

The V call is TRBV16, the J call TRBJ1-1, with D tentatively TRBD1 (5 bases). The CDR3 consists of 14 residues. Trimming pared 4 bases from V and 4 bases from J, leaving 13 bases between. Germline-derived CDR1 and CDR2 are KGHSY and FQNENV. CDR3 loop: CASSPILGGTEAFF. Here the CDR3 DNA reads TGTGCCAGCAGCCCCATACTGGGGGGCACTGAAGCTTTCTTT.

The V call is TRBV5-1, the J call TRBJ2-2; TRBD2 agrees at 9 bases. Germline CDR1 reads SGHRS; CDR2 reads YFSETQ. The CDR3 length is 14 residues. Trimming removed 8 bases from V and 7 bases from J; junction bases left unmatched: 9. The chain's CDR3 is CASSGGRAFGELFF. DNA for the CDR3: TGCGCCAGTAGCGGCGGGAGGGCCTTCGGGGAGCTGTTTTTT.

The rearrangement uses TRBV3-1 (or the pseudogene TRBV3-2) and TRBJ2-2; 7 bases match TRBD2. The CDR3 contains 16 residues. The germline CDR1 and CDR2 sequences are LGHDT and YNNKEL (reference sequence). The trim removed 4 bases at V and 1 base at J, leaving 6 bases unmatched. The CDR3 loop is CASSPTASGNTGELFF. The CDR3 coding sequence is TGTGCCAGCAGCCCGACGGCTAGCGGGAACACCGGGGAGCTGTTTTTT.

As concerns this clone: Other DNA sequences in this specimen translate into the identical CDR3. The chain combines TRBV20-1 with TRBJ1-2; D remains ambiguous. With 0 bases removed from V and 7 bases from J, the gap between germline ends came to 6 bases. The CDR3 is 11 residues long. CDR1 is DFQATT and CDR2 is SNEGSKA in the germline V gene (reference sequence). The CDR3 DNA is TGCAGTGCTAGAGATCGGAGTGGCTACACCTTC. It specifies CSARDRSGYTF.

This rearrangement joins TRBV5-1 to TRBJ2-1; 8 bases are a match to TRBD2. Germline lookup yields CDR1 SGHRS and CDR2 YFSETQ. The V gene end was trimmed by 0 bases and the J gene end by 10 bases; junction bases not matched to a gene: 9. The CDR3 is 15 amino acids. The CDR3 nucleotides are TGCGCCAGCAGCTTGGCCGGACTAGCTGGAGACGAGCAGTTCTTC. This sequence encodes CASSLAGLAGDEQFF. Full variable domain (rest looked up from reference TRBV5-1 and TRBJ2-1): KAGVTQTPRYLIKTRGQQVTLSCSPISGHRSVSWYQQTPGQGLQFLFEYFSETQRNKGNFPGRFSGRQFSNSRSEMNVSTLELGDSALYLCASSLAGLAGDEQFFGPGTRLTVL.

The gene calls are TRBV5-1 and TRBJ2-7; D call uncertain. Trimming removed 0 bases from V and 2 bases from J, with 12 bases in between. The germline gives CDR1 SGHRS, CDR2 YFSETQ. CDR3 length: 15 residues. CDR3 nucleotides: TGCGCCAGCAGCTTGGGGCAGGAGAACGCCTACGAGCAGTACGTC. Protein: CASSLGQENAYEQYV.

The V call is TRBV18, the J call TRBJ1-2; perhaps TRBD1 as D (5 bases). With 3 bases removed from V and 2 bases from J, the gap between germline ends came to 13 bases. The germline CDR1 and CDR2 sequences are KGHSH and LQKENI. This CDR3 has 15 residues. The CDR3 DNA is TGTGCCAGCTCACCCTCTCGGAGGGGAAACTATGGCTACACCTTC. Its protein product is CASSPSRRGNYGYTF.

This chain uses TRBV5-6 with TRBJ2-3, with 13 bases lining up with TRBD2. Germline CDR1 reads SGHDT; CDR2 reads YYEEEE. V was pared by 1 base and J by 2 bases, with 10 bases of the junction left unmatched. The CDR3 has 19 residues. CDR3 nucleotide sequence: TGTGCCAGCAGCTTGCTCGGTGGACTAGCGGGGGATTACACAGATACGCAGTATTTT. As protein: CASSLLGGLAGDYTDTQYF.

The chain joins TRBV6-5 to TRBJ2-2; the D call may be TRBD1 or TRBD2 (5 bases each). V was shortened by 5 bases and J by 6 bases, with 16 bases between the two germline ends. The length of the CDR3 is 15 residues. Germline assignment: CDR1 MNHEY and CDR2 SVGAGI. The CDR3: CASSQKGPHPGELFF. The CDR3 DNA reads TGTGCCAGCAGTCAAAAGGGACCCCATCCCGGGGAGCTGTTTTTT.

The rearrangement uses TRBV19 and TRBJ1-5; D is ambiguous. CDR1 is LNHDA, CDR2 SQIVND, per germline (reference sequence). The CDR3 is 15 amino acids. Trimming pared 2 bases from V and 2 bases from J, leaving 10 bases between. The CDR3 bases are TGTGCCAGTAGTATATCCCTTGCGGGCAATCAGCCCCAGCATTTT. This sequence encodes CASSISLAGNQPQHF.

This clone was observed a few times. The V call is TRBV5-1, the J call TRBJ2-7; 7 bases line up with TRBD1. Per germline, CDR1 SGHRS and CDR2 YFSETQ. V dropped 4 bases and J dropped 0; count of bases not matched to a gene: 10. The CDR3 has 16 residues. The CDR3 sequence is CASSMLFRDSSYEQYF. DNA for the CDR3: TGCGCCAGCAGCATGCTCTTCCGGGACAGCTCCTACGAGCAGTACTTC.

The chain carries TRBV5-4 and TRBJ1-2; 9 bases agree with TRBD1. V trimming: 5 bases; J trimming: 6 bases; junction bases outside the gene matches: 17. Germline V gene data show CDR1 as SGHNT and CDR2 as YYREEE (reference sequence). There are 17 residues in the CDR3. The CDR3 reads CASSYYILTGGYDGYTF. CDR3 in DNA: TGTGCCAGCAGTTACTACATTTTGACAGGGGGTTACGATGGCTACACCTTC.

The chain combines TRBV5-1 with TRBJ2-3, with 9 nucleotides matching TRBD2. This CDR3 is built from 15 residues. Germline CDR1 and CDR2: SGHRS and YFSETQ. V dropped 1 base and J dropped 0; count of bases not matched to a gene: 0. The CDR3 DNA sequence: TGCGCCAGCAGCTTGAGCGGGGGGAGCACAGATACGCAGTATTTT. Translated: CASSLSGGSTDTQYF.

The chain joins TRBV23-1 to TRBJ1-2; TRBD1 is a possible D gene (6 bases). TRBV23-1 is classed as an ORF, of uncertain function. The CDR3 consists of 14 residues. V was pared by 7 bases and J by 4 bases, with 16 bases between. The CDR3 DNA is TGCGCCAGCACCCCAGGGGCGGAGGGCTATGGCTACACCTTC. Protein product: CASTPGAEGYGYTF.

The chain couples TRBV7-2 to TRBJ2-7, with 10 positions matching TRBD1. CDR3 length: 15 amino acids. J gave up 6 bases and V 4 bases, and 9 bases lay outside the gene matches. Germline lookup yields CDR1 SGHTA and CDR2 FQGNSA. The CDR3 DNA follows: TGTGCCAGCAGCTCGGTGGCAGGGACAGGGGTCGAGCAGTACTTC. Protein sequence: CASSSVAGTGVEQYF.

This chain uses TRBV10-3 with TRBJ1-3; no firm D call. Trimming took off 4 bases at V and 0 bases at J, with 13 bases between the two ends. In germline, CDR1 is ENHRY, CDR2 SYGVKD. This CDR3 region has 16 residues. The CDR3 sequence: CAISAKAVNSGNTIYF. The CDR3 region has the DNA TGTGCCATCAGTGCAAAGGCGGTCAACTCTGGAAACACCATATATTTT.

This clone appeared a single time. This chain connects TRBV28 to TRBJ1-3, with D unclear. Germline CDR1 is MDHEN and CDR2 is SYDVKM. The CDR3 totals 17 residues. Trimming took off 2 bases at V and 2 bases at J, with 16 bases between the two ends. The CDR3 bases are TGTGCCAGCAGTTTAGAGTACGCGGTGGACCCTGGAAACACCATATATTTT. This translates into CASSLEYAVDPGNTIYF.

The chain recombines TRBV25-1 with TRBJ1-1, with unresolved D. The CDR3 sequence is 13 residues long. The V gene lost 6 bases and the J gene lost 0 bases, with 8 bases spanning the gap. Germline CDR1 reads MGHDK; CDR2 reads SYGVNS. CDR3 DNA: TGTGCCAGCAGCAGCCGCATGAACACTGAAGCTTTCTTT. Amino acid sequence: CASSSRMNTEAFF. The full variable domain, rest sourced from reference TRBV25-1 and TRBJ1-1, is EADIYQTPRYLVIGTGKKITLECSQTMGHDKMYWYQQDPGMELHLIHYSYGVNSTEKGDLSSESTVSRIRTEHFPLTLESARPSHTSQYLCASSSRMNTEAFFGQGTRLTVV.

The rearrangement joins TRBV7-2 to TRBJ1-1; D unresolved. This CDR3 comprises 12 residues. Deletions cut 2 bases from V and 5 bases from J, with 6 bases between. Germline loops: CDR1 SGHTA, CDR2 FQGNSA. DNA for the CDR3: TGTGCCAGCAGCTTATCTTATACTGAAGCTTTCTTT. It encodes CASSLSYTEAFF.

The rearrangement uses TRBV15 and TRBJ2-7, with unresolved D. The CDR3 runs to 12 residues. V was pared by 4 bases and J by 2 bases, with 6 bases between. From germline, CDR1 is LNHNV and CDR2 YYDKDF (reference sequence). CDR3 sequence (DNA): TGTGCCACCAGCAACGAGGCCTACGAGCAGTACTTC. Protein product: CATSNEAYEQYF.

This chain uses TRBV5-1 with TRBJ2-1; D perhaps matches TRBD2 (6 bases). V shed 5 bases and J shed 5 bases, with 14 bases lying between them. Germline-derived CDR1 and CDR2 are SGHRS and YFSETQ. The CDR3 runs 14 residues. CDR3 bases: TGCGCCAGCAGAAGCGCCCGCGGGGACAATGAGCAGTTCTTC. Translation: CASRSARGDNEQFF.